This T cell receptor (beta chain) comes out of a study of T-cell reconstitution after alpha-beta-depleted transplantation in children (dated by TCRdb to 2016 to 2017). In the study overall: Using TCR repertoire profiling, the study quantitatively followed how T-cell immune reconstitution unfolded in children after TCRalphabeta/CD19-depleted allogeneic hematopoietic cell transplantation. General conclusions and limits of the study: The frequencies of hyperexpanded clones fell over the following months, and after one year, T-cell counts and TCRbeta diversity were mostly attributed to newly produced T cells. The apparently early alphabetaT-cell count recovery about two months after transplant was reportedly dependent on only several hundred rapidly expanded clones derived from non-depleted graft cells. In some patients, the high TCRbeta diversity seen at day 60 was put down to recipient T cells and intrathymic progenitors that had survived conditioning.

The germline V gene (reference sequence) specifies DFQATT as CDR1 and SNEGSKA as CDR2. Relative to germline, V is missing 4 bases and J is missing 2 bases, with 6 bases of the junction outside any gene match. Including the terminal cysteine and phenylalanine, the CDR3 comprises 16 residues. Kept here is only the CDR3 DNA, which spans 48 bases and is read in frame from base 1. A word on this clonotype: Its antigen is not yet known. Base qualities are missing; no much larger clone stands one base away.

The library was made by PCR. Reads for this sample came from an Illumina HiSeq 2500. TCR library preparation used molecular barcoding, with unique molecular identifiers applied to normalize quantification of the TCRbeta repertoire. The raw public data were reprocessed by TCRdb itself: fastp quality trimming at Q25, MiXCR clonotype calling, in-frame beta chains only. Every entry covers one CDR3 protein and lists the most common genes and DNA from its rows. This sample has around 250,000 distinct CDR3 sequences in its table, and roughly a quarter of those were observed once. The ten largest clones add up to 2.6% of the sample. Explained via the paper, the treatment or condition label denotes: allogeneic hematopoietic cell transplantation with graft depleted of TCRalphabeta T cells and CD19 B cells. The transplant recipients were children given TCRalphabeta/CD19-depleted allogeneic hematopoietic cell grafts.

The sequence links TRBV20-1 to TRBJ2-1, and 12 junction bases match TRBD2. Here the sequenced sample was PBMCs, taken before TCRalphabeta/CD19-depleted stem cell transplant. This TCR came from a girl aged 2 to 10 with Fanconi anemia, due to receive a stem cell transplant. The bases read TGCAGTGCTATAACCGGACTAGCGGGAACCTACAATGAGCAGTTCTTC. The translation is CSAITGLAGTYNEQFF.